Listed below are T cell receptor beta chains from one sample, sequenced in a study of control samples from healthy donors and cancer patients. TCRdb's copy holds only in-frame clones and misses some; the assay was immunoSEQ multiplex PCR. This sample yields around 200,000 clones, of which approximately 95% are seen a single time; more than 1.4% belongs to the top ten. Sequenced input: blood. These TCRs come from a man aged 18 to 29 in good health. Both conserved end residues are part of each CDR3. Each record gives: V gene, J gene, D gene, clone size, CDR3 DNA, CDR3 protein. The D gene is left open where the match is weak. Clone size is given for some rows only: seen once, a few or many times, or a class if the clone is expanded.

v_gene: TRBV12-5
j_gene: TRBJ1-2
d_gene: NA
abundance: NA
CDR3nt: TGTGCTAGTGGTTCAAGGACAGCTAACTATGGCTACACCTTC
CDR3aa: CASGSRTANYGYTF

v_gene: TRBV7-9
j_gene: TRBJ1-6
d_gene: TRBD1
abundance: NA
CDR3nt: TGTGCCAGCAGCCGATACGGGACAGGCGATTCACCCCTCCACTTT
CDR3aa: CASSRYGTGDSPLHF

v_gene: TRBV4-1
j_gene: TRBJ2-7
d_gene: TRBD1
abundance: NA
CDR3nt: TGCGCCAGCAGCCCTCGGAGATCCGAGACAGGGGGCCGCGGGGCCTACGAGCAGTACTTC
CDR3aa: CASSPRRSETGGRGAYEQYF

v_gene: TRBV5-1
j_gene: TRBJ2-1
d_gene: NA
abundance: NA
CDR3nt: TGCGCCAGCAGCTCGGGGAGTCGGTGGCAGCCCTACAATGAGCAGTTCTTC
CDR3aa: CASSSGSRWQPYNEQFF

v_gene: TRBV15
j_gene: TRBJ2-3
d_gene: TRBD1
abundance: NA
CDR3nt: TGTGCCACCAGCGACCCGCGGACAGGCAGCACAGATACGCAGTATTTT
CDR3aa: CATSDPRTGSTDTQYF

v_gene: TRBV2
j_gene: TRBJ2-5
d_gene: NA
abundance: NA
CDR3nt: TGTGCCAGCAGATCTTTATCGGAGACCCAGTACTTC
CDR3aa: CASRSLSETQYF

v_gene: TRBV10-3
j_gene: TRBJ2-5
d_gene: NA
abundance: NA
CDR3nt: TGTGCCATCAGTACCGAACCAGGCGAGGAGACCCAGTACTTC
CDR3aa: CAISTEPGEETQYF

v_gene: TRBV14
j_gene: TRBJ1-1
d_gene: NA
abundance: NA
CDR3nt: TGTGCCAGCAGCCCATGGGGGGAGGGAGCGGGCACTGAAGCTTTCTTT
CDR3aa: CASSPWGEGAGTEAFF

v_gene: TRBV4-1
j_gene: TRBJ1-4
d_gene: NA
abundance: NA
CDR3nt: TGCGCCAGCAGCCAATCACCTGCCGGACAGACAAATGAAAAACTGTTTTTT
CDR3aa: CASSQSPAGQTNEKLFF

v_gene: TRBV11-2
j_gene: TRBJ2-7
d_gene: NA
abundance: NA
CDR3nt: TGTGCCAGCAGCTTAGTTGATAGGGGAAACTACGAGCAGTACTTC
CDR3aa: CASSLVDRGNYEQYF

v_gene: TRBV7-9
j_gene: TRBJ1-2
d_gene: TRBD1
abundance: NA
CDR3nt: TGTGCCAGCAGCCCCCTTGGGGGACAGGGGTTTAATGGCTACACCTTC
CDR3aa: CASSPLGGQGFNGYTF

v_gene: TRBV7-9
j_gene: TRBJ1-4
d_gene: TRBD1
abundance: NA
CDR3nt: TGTGCCAGTGGAGAGGGACAGGGGAATGAAAAACTGTTTTTT
CDR3aa: CASGEGQGNEKLFF

v_gene: TRBV3-1/TRBV3-2
j_gene: TRBJ2-3
d_gene: TRBD1
abundance: NA
CDR3nt: TGTGCCAGCAGCCCGGCAGGGGGCTGGAATACGCAGTATTTT
CDR3aa: CASSPAGGWNTQYF

v_gene: TRBV6-5
j_gene: TRBJ1-6
d_gene: NA
abundance: NA
CDR3nt: TGTGCCAGCAAGAGGGACGGGAATAATTCACCCCTCCACTTT
CDR3aa: CASKRDGNNSPLHF

v_gene: TRBV19
j_gene: TRBJ1-6
d_gene: NA
abundance: NA
CDR3nt: TGTGCCAGTAGTATATCCTACCAGATCAATTCACCCCTCCACTTT
CDR3aa: CASSISYQINSPLHF

v_gene: TRBV10-3
j_gene: TRBJ2-2
d_gene: NA
abundance: NA
CDR3nt: TGTGCCATCAGTGGGACCGGGGAGCTGTTTTTT
CDR3aa: CAISGTGELFF

v_gene: TRBV6-5
j_gene: TRBJ1-5
d_gene: NA
abundance: NA
CDR3nt: TGTGCCAGCAGTTCGTTCAGTGTGGATAGCAATCAGCCCCAGCATTTT
CDR3aa: CASSSFSVDSNQPQHF

v_gene: TRBV5-4
j_gene: TRBJ2-7
d_gene: TRBD1
abundance: NA
CDR3nt: TGTGCCAGCAGCTACACAGGGGGGCCCTCCTACGAGCAGTACTTC
CDR3aa: CASSYTGGPSYEQYF

v_gene: TRBV4-1
j_gene: TRBJ2-7
d_gene: NA
abundance: NA
CDR3nt: TGCGCCAGCAGCCAAGAATGGGGGACTCGCGGGACAGCGCTACCTAGTTTTCGGTACTTC
CDR3aa: CASSQEWGTRGTALPSFRYF

v_gene: TRBV7-2
j_gene: TRBJ1-3
d_gene: NA
abundance: NA
CDR3nt: TGTGCCAGCCGAACAGGCGGCTCTGGAAACACCATATATTTT
CDR3aa: CASRTGGSGNTIYF

v_gene: TRBV6-2/TRBV6-3
j_gene: TRBJ2-3
d_gene: NA
abundance: NA
CDR3nt: TGTGCCAGCAGTTACTCGACTAGCACAGATACGCAGTATTTT
CDR3aa: CASSYSTSTDTQYF

v_gene: TRBV5-4
j_gene: TRBJ2-3
d_gene: NA
abundance: NA
CDR3nt: TGTGCCAGCAGCTTGGCGTCTGAGGCTTCAGATACGCAGTATTTT
CDR3aa: CASSLASEASDTQYF

v_gene: TRBV2
j_gene: TRBJ1-2
d_gene: NA
abundance: many
CDR3nt: TGTGCCAGCAGCCCAGGGAGGATCTATGGCTACACCTTC
CDR3aa: CASSPGRIYGYTF

v_gene: TRBV6-5
j_gene: TRBJ2-1
d_gene: TRBD2
abundance: NA
CDR3nt: TGTGCCAGCAGTCTTAGCGGGGGGGCCTCCAATGAGCAATTCTTC
CDR3aa: CASSLSGGASNEQFF

v_gene: TRBV27
j_gene: TRBJ2-2
d_gene: TRBD2
abundance: once
CDR3nt: TGTGCCAGCAGTTTAGAACTAGCGGGGGGTTACACCGGGGAGCTGTTTTTT
CDR3aa: CASSLELAGGYTGELFF

v_gene: TRBV7-9
j_gene: TRBJ2-7
d_gene: NA
abundance: few
CDR3nt: TGTGCCAGCAGCTCCCACTACCCTGGGACCAGCTACGAGCAGTACTTC
CDR3aa: CASSSHYPGTSYEQYF

v_gene: TRBV30
j_gene: TRBJ2-2
d_gene: TRBD1
abundance: once
CDR3nt: TGTGCCTGGAGTCTAAGGACAGGGGGCATCGGGGAGCTGTTTTTT
CDR3aa: CAWSLRTGGIGELFF

v_gene: TRBV19
j_gene: TRBJ1-2
d_gene: TRBD1
abundance: NA
CDR3nt: TGTGCCAGTAGTAGAGCCTATTTAGGGACAGCCTTTAACTATGGCTACACCTTC
CDR3aa: CASSRAYLGTAFNYGYTF

v_gene: TRBV5-5
j_gene: TRBJ1-4
d_gene: TRBD1
abundance: NA
CDR3nt: TGTGCCAGCAGCTTAGGGAAGACAGGGGCTAATGAAAAACTGTTTTTT
CDR3aa: CASSLGKTGANEKLFF

v_gene: TRBV6-4
j_gene: TRBJ2-2
d_gene: NA
abundance: NA
CDR3nt: TGTGCCAGCAGCTTAGCGGTGAACACCGGGGAGCTGTTTTTT
CDR3aa: CASSLAVNTGELFF

v_gene: TRBV19
j_gene: TRBJ1-3
d_gene: NA
abundance: NA
CDR3nt: TGTGCCAGTAGTATCCGAAACACCATATATTTT
CDR3aa: CASSIRNTIYF

v_gene: TRBV29-1
j_gene: TRBJ1-3
d_gene: TRBD1
abundance: NA
CDR3nt: TGCAGCGTGGGAGGGACAGGGGTTGGAAACACCATATATTTT
CDR3aa: CSVGGTGVGNTIYF

v_gene: TRBV18
j_gene: TRBJ1-2
d_gene: NA
abundance: NA
CDR3nt: TGTGCCAGCTCACCAGGAGGGGACGGCTATGGCTACACCTTC
CDR3aa: CASSPGGDGYGYTF